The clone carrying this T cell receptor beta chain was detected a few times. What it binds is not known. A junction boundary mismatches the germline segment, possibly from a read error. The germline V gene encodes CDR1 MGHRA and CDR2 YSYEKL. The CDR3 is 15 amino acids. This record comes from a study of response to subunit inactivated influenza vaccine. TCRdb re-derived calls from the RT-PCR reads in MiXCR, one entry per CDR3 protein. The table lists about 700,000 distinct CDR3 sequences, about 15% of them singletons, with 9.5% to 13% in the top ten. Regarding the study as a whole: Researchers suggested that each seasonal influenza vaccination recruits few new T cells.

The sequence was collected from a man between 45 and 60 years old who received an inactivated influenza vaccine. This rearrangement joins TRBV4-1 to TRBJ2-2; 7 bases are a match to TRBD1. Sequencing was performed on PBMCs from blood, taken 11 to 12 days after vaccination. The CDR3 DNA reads TGCGCCAGCAGCCAAGTGGGACAGAACCCCGGGGAGCTGTTTTTT. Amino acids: CASSQVGQNPGELFF.